These 21 T cell receptor beta chains originate from one sample sequenced in a study of CD8 T cells in Susac syndrome. When the RNA was reverse transcribed, random hexamers were used with an input of roughly 0.45 to 1 ug. MiXCR was run by TCRdb on the immunoSEQ multiplex PCR reads, yielding one entry per CDR3 protein. This sample yields 150,000 to 200,000 distinct CDR3 sequences, of which approximately 95% are seen a single time; about 0.15% belongs to the top ten. Sequences were obtained from CD8+ T cells from PBMCs. Receptor source: a human donor with multiple sclerosis.

The chain uses TRBV5-6 and TRBJ2-1; TRBD2 is a possible D gene (6 bases). The germline V and J ends were trimmed by 5 bases and 4 bases, with 16 bases remaining between them. The CDR3 loop spans 15 amino acids. CDR1 and CDR2 from the germline V gene are SGHDT and YYEEEE. This CDR3 is CASSLWGELYNEQFF. Written as DNA, the CDR3 is TGTGCCAGCAGTCTCTGGGGGGAACTTTACAATGAGCAGTTCTTC.

This chain uses TRBV15 with TRBJ1-5, with TRBD1 identical over 11 bases. Trimming at V came to 3 bases and at J to 6 bases, leaving 7 bases not matched to a gene. The CDR3 has 16 residues. Germline CDR1 and CDR2: LNHNV and YYDKDF (reference sequence). DNA for the CDR3: TGTGCCACCAGCAGTTTGGGACAGGGGGTCCGTCAGCCCCAGCATTTT. It translates to CATSSLGQGVRQPQHF.

This clonotype was detected once. The chain couples TRBV7-9 to TRBJ2-1, with D uncertain. In germline, CDR1 is SEHNR, CDR2 FQNEAQ (reference sequence). The CDR3 extends over 14 amino acids. Trimming removed 1 base at V and 9 bases at J, with 13 bases between. CDR3 nucleotides: TGTGCCAGCAGCTTAGTTAGTAGTTTCGGTGAGCAGTTCTTC. Protein product: CASSLVSSFGEQFF.

This chain uses TRBV4-1 with TRBJ1-5; D may be TRBD1 (6 bases). Germline V gene data show CDR1 as MGHRA and CDR2 as YSYEKL. CDR3 length equals 14 residues. Trimming took 1 base from V and 2 from J, leaving 6 bases between them. The CDR3 loop is CASSQGTGNQPQHF. In nucleotides, the CDR3 is TGCGCCAGCAGCCAAGGGACAGGCAATCAGCCCCAGCATTTT.

V usage is TRBV29-1 and J usage is TRBJ2-6; D tentatively reads TRBD1 or TRBD2 (5 bases each). Between the trimmed V and J ends, which lost 7 bases and 0 bases, there was a span of 16 bases. Per germline, CDR1 SQVTM and CDR2 ANQGSEA. This CDR3 spans 16 amino acids. The CDR3 DNA reads TGCAGCGCCCTCGGGGCAGCCCACTCTGGGGCCAACGTCCTGACTTTC. Its translation is CSALGAAHSGANVLTF.

The chain uses TRBV29-1 and TRBJ2-5; D is uncertain. CDR3 length: 12 residues. Between the trimmed V and J ends, which lost 1 base and 2 bases, there was a span of 5 bases. Per germline, CDR1 SQVTM and CDR2 ANQGSEA. The CDR3 bases are TGCAGCGTTGAAGGGTTACAAGAGACCCAGTACTTC. This encodes CSVEGLQETQYF.

The chain links TRBV18 to TRBJ2-7; D is possibly TRBD2 (6 bases). The germline V gene encodes CDR1 KGHSH and CDR2 LQKENI. The V gene lost 3 bases and the J gene lost 0 bases, with 12 bases spanning the gap. The CDR3 totals 15 residues. CDR3 DNA sequence: TGTGCCAGCTCACCCCGGGACGGGAGCTCCTACGAGCAGTACTTC. Protein product: CASSPRDGSSYEQYF.

J is TRBJ1-2 and V is TRBV29-1, with 7 positions matching TRBD1. The CDR3 loop spans 13 amino acids. The germline V gene encodes CDR1 SQVTM and CDR2 ANQGSEA. The junction had 13 bases not matched to a gene; V was cut back by 7 bases and J by 8 bases. CDR3 residues: CSGKNEGAQGYTF. The CDR3, as DNA: TGCAGCGGCAAAAACGAGGGGGCGCAAGGCTACACCTTC.

V gene TRBV15 combines with J gene TRBJ1-1; 9 bases align to TRBD1. Germline values: CDR1 LNHNV, CDR2 YYDKDF (reference sequence). After removal of 0 bases from V and 5 bases from J, the junction contained 16 bases not matched to a gene. This CDR3 region has 19 residues. The CDR3 sequence is CATSRDREGTGGFRTEAFF. Written as DNA, the CDR3 is TGTGCCACCAGCAGAGATAGGGAGGGAACAGGGGGCTTTCGAACTGAAGCTTTCTTT.

This clonotype was counted a few times. V is TRBV5-6 and J is TRBJ1-2; D might be TRBD1 (5 bases). CDR1 is SGHDT and CDR2 is YYEEEE in the germline V gene. Trimming removed 1 base at V and 4 bases at J, with 5 bases between. The CDR3 is 12 residues long. The CDR3 protein is CASSLRGYGYTF. DNA of the CDR3: TGTGCCAGCAGCTTGAGGGGCTATGGCTACACCTTC.

The CDR3 DNA is TGCAGCGTTGAAGACAGGGTTGGGCAGTACTTC. It encodes CSVEDRVGQYF. This rearrangement joins TRBV29-1 to TRBJ2-7, with D possibly being TRBD1 (5 bases). Germline-derived CDR1 and CDR2 are SQVTM and ANQGSEA. V shed 0 bases and J shed 9 bases, with 9 bases lying between them. This CDR3 has 11 residues.

The gene calls are TRBV29-1 and TRBJ2-7; D is undetermined. Deletions cut 8 bases from V and 3 bases from J, with 17 bases between. CDR3 size: 13 residues. Germline CDR1 is SQVTM and CDR2 is ANQGSEA. CDR3 DNA: TGCAGCATCACCTCCTCGAAACACTACGAGCAGTACTTC. This translates into CSITSSKHYEQYF.

This chain links TRBV6-2 or TRBV6-3 with TRBJ2-3, with D perhaps TRBD2 (5 bases). CDR3 length equals 13 residues. Per germline, CDR1 MNHEY and CDR2 SVGEGT. V was pared by 2 bases and J by 4 bases, with 7 bases between. The CDR3 nucleotides are TGTGCCAGCAGTTACCTGAGGGCAGATACGCAGTATTTT. Its protein product is CASSYLRADTQYF.

This clonotype was counted a few times. CDR3 loop: CASSGGLAGSYNEQFF. CDR3 nucleotide sequence: TGTGCCAGCAGCGGGGGACTAGCGGGATCATACAATGAGCAGTTCTTC. V usage is TRBV7-3 and J usage is TRBJ2-1; 13 nucleotides agree with TRBD2. Germline loops: CDR1 SGHTA, CDR2 FQGTGA. V was clipped by 5 bases and J by 4 bases; unmatched bases: 5. This CDR3 has 16 residues.

This chain uses TRBV3-1 with TRBJ2-2; unclear D gene. Germline lookup yields CDR1 LGHDT and CDR2 YNNKEL (reference sequence). Between the trimmed V and J ends, which lost 3 bases and 1 base, there was a span of 12 bases. The CDR3 loop spans 16 amino acids. The CDR3 coding sequence is TGTGCCAGCAGCCACGACCAATACAGGAACACCGGGGAGCTGTTTTTT. Its protein is CASSHDQYRNTGELFF.

This sequence joins TRBV27 and TRBJ2-7; maybe TRBD2 (6 bases). V was pared by 2 bases and J by 0 bases, with 17 bases between. Germline lookup yields CDR1 MNHEY and CDR2 SMNVEV (reference sequence). There are 17 residues in the CDR3. CDR3 loop: CASSLNPASESSYEQYF. CDR3 coding DNA: TGTGCCAGCAGTTTAAACCCCGCTAGCGAGAGCTCCTACGAGCAGTACTTC.

The rearrangement joins TRBV20-1 to TRBJ2-5; D is possibly TRBD2 (6 bases). The ends were cut back, 3 bases at V and 5 bases at J, with 16 bases in the middle. Per the germline V gene, CDR1 is DFQATT and CDR2 is SNEGSKA (reference sequence). The CDR3 length is 14 residues. CDR3 residues: CSASPGGGGETQYF. The CDR3 nucleotides read TGCAGTGCTAGCCCGGGCGGTGGAGGGGAGACCCAGTACTTC.

The gene calls are TRBV7-8 and TRBJ2-1, with 7 bases identical to TRBD2. CDR3 length: 16 residues. Germline V gene lookup returns CDR1 SGHVS and CDR2 FQNEAQ. V dropped 7 bases and J dropped 6; count of bases not matched to a gene: 15. The CDR3 nucleotides read TGTGCCAGCAACGCGAGAGGGGCGGGAGTACCCAATGAGCAGTTCTTC. The encoded protein is CASNARGAGVPNEQFF.

This clonotype was seen once. V usage is TRBV15 and J usage is TRBJ1-1; D is uncertain. The CDR3 runs 15 residues. Deletions cut 0 bases from V and 2 bases from J, with 10 bases between. CDR1 is LNHNV, CDR2 YYDKDF, per germline (reference sequence). CDR3 bases: TGTGCCACCAGCAGAGACAGGAGCCCTAACACTGAAGCTTTCTTT. Translation: CATSRDRSPNTEAFF.

This clonotype has only one observation. Mismatch with germline at one junction end may stem from a read error. This chain connects TRBV28 to TRBJ2-5; 7 bases agree with TRBD2. Germline V gene data show CDR1 as MDHEN and CDR2 as SYDVKM. The CDR3 extends over 13 amino acids. CDR3 in DNA: TGTGCCAGCAGTTTATTTGGGGGGGAGACCCAATACTTC. Its protein product is CASSLFGGETQYF.

The chain recombines TRBV6-4 with TRBJ2-1, with D hard to call. This CDR3 is built from 15 residues. Germline-derived CDR1 and CDR2 are MRHNA and SNTAGT. The V and J ends lost 6 bases and 2 bases respectively, with 14 bases between them. The chain's CDR3 is CASSAWAGPYNEQFF. The CDR3 region has the DNA TGTGCCAGCAGCGCCTGGGCCGGGCCCTACAATGAGCAGTTCTTC.